What follows are 6 T cell receptor beta chains derived from one specimen sequenced in a study of blood T cells in healthy people across ages. Then a second PCR, running roughly 7 to 11 cycles, was carried out with a sample-barcoded 5' primer and a J-beta primer mix. TCRdb reprocessed the 5' RACE reads via MiXCR and lists one record per CDR3 protein. The table shows approximately 940,000 distinct CDR3 sequences, with under 50% occurring only once. Sequenced: blood. The receptor source for this set is a man aged 30 to 45 in good health.

This clonotype was detected a few times. V is TRBV4-1 and J is TRBJ2-3; 8 nucleotides align to TRBD2. The CDR3 contains 17 residues. V dropped 2 bases and J dropped 0; count of bases not matched to a gene: 7. Per germline, CDR1 MGHRA and CDR2 YSYEKL. CDR3 sequence: CASSQTELAASTDTQYF. Here the CDR3 DNA reads TGCGCCAGCAGCCAAACTGAACTAGCGGCTAGCACAGATACGCAGTATTTT.

Many counts were recorded for this clonotype. The genes are TRBV7-2 and TRBJ2-1, with D maybe TRBD1 (5 bases). The CDR3 loop spans 15 amino acids. The germline CDR1 and CDR2 sequences are SGHTA and FQGNSA. V dropped 4 bases and J dropped 0 bases, with 10 bases sitting between them. The CDR3 loop reads CASSSDRGSYNEQFF. In DNA form, the CDR3 reads TGTGCCAGCAGCTCCGACAGAGGCTCCTACAATGAGCAGTTCTTC.

This clonotype turned up a few times. The chain carries TRBV4-2 and TRBJ2-5, with 8 nucleotides matching TRBD1. The J call may be faulty, since TRBJ2-7 better matches the DNA end. Germline V gives CDR1 LGHNA, CDR2 YNFKEQ. This CDR3 is built from 15 residues. The CDR3 sequence is CASSQDQGAGYEQYF. CDR3 nucleotides: TGTGCCAGCAGCCAAGACCAGGGGGCAGGGTACGAGCAGTACTTC.

The chain is built from TRBV7-2 and TRBJ2-5, with 8 nucleotides matching TRBD1. The CDR3 has 15 residues. The V gene end was trimmed by 5 bases and the J gene end by 5 bases; junction bases not matched to a gene: 10. Germline assignment: CDR1 SGHTA and CDR2 FQGNSA. CDR3 amino acids: CASSPRTGWGETQYF. CDR3 DNA: TGTGCCAGCAGCCCCAGGACAGGGTGGGGCGAGACCCAGTACTTC.

CDR3 region: CASSSAEARNSPLHF. CDR3 DNA: TGTGCCAGCAGTTCCGCCGAGGCGAGAAATTCACCCCTCCACTTT. The chain employs TRBV12-3 or TRBV12-4 and TRBJ1-6; D remains unclear. Trimming stripped 4 bases from V and 7 bases from J, with 14 bases between. This CDR3 has 15 amino acids.

The chain couples TRBV4-2 to TRBJ2-7; 8 bases line up with TRBD1. In germline, CDR1 is LGHNA, CDR2 YNFKEQ. CDR3 length: 14 amino acids. V trimming: 3 bases; J trimming: 4 bases; junction bases outside the gene matches: 5. The chain's CDR3 is CASSHTGTGYEQYF. CDR3 bases: TGTGCCAGCAGCCATACCGGGACAGGTTACGAGCAGTACTTC.